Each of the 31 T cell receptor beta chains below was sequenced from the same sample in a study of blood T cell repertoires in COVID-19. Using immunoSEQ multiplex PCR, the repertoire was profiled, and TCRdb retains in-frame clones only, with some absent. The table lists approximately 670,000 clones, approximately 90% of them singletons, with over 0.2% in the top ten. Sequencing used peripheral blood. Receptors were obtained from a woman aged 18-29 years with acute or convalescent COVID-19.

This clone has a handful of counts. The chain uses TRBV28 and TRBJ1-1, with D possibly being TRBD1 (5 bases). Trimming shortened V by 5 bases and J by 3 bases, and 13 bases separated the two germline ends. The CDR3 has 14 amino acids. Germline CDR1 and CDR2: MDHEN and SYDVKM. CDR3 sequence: CASSQLGGDTEAFF. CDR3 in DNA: TGTGCCAGCAGTCAGCTGGGGGGAGACACTGAAGCTTTCTTT.

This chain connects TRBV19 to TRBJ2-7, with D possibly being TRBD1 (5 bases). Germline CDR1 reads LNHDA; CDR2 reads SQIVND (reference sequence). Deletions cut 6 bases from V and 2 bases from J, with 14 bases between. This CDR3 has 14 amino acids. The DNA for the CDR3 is TGTGCCAGTAGCCACCAGGGTTTTGCCTACGAGCAGTACTTC. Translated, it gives CASSHQGFAYEQYF.

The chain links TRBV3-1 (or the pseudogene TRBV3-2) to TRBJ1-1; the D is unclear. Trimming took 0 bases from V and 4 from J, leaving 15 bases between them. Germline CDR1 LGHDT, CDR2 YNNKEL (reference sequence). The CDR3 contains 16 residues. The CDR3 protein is CASSQELPAGGTEAFF. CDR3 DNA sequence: TGTGCCAGCAGCCAAGAACTACCTGCGGGAGGCACTGAAGCTTTCTTT.

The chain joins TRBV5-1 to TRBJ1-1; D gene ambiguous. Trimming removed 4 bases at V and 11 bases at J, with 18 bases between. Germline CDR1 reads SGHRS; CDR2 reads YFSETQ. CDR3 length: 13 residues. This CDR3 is CASSLSLEDRAFF. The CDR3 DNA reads TGCGCCAGCAGCCTCTCTTTGGAGGATAGGGCTTTCTTT.

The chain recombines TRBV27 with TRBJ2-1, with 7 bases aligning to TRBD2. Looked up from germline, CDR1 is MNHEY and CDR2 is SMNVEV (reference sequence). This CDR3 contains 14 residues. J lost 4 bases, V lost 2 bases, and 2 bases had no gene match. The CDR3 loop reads CASSLGGVYNEQFF. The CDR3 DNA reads TGTGCCAGCAGTTTAGGGGGGGTATACAATGAGCAGTTCTTC.

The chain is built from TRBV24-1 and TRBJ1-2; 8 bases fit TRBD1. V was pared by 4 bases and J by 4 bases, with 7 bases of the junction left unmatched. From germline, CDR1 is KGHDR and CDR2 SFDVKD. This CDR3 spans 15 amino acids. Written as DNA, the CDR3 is TGTGCCACCAGTGACCGACAGGGGCCGGCCTATGGCTACACCTTC. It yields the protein CATSDRQGPAYGYTF.

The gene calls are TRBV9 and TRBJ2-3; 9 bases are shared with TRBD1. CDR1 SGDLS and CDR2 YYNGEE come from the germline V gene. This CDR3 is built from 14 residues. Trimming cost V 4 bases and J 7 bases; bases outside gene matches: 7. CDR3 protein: CASSLKGTGNTQYF. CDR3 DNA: TGTGCCAGCAGCCTAAAAGGGACAGGGAATACGCAGTATTTT.

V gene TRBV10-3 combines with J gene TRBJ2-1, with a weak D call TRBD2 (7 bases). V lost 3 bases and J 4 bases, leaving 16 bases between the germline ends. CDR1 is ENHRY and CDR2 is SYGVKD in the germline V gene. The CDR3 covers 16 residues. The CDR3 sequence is CAISEVGGGSYNEQFF. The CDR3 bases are TGTGCCATCAGTGAAGTAGGGGGGGGGAGTTACAATGAGCAGTTCTTC.

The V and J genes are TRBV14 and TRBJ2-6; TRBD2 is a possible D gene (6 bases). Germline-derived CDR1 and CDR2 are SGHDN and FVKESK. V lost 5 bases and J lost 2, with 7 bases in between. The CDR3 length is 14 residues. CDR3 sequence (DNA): TGTGCCAGCAGCGGGAGGACTGGGGCCAACGTCCTGACTTTC. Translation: CASSGRTGANVLTF.

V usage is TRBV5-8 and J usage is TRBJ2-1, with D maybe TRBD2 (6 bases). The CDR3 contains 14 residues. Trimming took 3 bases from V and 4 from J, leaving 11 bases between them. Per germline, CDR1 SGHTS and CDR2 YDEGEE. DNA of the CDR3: TGTGCCAGCAGCTCGAGGACTATTTACAATGAGCAGTTCTTC. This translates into CASSSRTIYNEQFF.

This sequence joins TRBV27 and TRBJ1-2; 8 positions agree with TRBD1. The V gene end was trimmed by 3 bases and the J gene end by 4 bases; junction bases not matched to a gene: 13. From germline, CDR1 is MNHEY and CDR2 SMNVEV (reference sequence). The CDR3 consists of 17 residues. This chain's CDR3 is CASSFGQGVANFYGYTF. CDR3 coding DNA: TGTGCCAGCAGTTTCGGACAGGGCGTTGCGAATTTCTATGGCTACACCTTC.

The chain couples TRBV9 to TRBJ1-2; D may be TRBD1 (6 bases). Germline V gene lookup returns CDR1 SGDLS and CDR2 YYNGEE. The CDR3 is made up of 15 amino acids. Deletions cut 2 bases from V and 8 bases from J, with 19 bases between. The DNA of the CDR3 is TGTGCCAGCAGCGTTGGCGACCAGAGGGGGAGAGGCTACACCTTC. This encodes CASSVGDQRGRGYTF.

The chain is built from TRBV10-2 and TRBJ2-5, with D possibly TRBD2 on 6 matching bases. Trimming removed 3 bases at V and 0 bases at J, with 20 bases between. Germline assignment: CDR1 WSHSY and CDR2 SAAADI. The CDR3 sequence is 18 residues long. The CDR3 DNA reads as TGCGCCAGCAGTGATAAAATTCGAGGCGGGGTTCACCAAGAGACCCAGTACTTC. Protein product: CASSDKIRGGVHQETQYF.

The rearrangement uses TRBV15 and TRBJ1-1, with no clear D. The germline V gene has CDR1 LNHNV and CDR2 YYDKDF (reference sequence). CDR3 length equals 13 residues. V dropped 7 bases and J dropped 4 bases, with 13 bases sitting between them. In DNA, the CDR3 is TGTGCCACCACTACAAGGGCGGGCACTGAAGCTTTCTTT. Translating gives CATTTRAGTEAFF.

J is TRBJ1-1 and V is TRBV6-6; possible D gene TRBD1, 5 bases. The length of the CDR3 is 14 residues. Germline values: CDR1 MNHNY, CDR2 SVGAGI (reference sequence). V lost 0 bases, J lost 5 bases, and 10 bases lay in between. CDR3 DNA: TGTGCCAGCAGTTACTCCGCGGAGGGGACTGAAGCTTTCTTT. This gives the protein CASSYSAEGTEAFF.

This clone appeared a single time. CDR3 in DNA: TGTGCCAGCACCATAGGGCAGGGGAAGAGTGGCTACACCTTC. Amino acid sequence: CASTIGQGKSGYTF. The rearrangement joins TRBV5-5 to TRBJ1-2, with D maybe TRBD1 (6 bases). The V end was cut by 6 bases, the J end by 7 bases, with 19 bases between. The CDR3 is 14 residues long. The germline gives CDR1 SGHKS, CDR2 YYEKEE (reference sequence).

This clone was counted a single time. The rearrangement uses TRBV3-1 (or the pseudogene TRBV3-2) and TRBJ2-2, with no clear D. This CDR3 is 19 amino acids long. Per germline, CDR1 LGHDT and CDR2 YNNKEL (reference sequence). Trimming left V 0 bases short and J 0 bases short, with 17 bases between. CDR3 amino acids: CASSQDPRSRPSNTGELFF. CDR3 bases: TGTGCCAGCAGCCAAGACCCTCGGAGCAGACCCTCGAACACCGGGGAGCTGTTTTTT.

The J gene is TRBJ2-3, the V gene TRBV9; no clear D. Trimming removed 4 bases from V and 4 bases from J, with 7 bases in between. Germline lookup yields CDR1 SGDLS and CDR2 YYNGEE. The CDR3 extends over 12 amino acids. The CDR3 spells CASSPRADTQYF. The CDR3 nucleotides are TGTGCCAGCAGCCCCCGGGCAGATACGCAGTATTTT.

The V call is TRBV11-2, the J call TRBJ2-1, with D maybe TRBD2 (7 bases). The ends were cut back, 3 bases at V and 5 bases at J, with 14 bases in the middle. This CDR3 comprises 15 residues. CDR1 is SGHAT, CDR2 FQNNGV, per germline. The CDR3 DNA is TGTGCCAGCAGCTTTGGGGCGGGGGCCCACAATGAGCAGTTCTTC. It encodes CASSFGAGAHNEQFF.

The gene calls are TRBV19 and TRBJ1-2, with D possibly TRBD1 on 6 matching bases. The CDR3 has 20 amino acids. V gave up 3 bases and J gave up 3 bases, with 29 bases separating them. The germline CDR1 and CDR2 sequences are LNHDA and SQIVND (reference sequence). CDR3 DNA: TGTGCCAGTAGTATCCTCGCAAAGAATCCTCAGGGGCCAGTTGACTATGGCTACACCTTC. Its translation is CASSILAKNPQGPVDYGYTF.

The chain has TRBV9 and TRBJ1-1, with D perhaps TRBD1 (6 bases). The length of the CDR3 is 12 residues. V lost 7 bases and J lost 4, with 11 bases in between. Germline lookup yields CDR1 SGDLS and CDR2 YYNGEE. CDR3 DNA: TGTGCCAGCCGAGGGGGAAGCACTGAAGCTTTCTTT. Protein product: CASRGGSTEAFF.

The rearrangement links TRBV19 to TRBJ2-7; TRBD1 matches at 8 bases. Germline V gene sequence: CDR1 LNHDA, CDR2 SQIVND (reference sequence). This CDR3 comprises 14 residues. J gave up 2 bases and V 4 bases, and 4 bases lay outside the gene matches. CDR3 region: CASSSVTGAYEQYF. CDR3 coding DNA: TGTGCCAGTAGTAGCGTGACAGGGGCCTACGAGCAGTACTTC. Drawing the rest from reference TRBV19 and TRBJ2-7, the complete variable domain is DGGITQSPKYLFRKEGQNVTLSCEQNLNHDAMYWYRQDPGQGLRLIYYSQIVNDFQKGDIAEGYSVSREKKESFPLTVTSAQKNPTAFYLCASSSVTGAYEQYFGPGTRLTVT.

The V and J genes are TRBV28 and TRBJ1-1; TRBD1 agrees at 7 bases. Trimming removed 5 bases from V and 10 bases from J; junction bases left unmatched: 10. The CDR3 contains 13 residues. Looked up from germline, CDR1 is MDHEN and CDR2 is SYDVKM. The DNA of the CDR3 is TGTGCCAGCAGTCTAATCCCAGGGGGTGGAGCTTTCTTT. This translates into CASSLIPGGGAFF.

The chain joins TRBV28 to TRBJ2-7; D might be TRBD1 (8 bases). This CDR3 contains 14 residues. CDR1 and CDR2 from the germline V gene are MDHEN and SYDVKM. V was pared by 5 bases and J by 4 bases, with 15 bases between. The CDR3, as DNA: TGTGCCAGCAGTGTCACAGGGGGGGGGTACGAGCAGTACTTC. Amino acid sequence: CASSVTGGGYEQYF.

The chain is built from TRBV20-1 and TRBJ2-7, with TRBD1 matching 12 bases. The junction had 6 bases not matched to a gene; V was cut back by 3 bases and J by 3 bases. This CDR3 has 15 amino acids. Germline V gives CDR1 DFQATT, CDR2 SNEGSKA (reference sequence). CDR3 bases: TGCAGTGCTAGTGCCGGGACAGGGGGCTTCTACGAGCAGTACTTC. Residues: CSASAGTGGFYEQYF.

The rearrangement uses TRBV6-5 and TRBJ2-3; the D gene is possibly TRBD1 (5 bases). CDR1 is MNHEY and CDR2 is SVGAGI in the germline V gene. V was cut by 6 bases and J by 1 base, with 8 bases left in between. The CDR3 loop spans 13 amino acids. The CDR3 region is CASRLQGTDTQYF. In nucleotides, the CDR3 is TGTGCCAGCAGATTACAGGGCACAGATACGCAGTATTTT.

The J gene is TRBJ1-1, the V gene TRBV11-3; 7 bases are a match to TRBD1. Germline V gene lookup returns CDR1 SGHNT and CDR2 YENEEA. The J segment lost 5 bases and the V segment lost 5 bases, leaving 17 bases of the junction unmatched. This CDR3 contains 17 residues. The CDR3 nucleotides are TGTGCCAGCAGCCGCGAGACAGGGATGAATCTTGGAACTGAAGCTTTCTTT. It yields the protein CASSRETGMNLGTEAFF.

CDR3 in DNA: TGTGCCAGCAGGAGAACAAAACAGGGGGCCCTTGGCTACACCTTC. It yields the protein CASRRTKQGALGYTF. The chain employs TRBV6-5 and TRBJ1-2; 9 positions agree with TRBD1. The junction had 12 bases not matched to a gene; V was cut back by 6 bases and J by 7 bases. The CDR3 runs 15 residues. Germline V lookup: CDR1 MNHEY, CDR2 SVGAGI.

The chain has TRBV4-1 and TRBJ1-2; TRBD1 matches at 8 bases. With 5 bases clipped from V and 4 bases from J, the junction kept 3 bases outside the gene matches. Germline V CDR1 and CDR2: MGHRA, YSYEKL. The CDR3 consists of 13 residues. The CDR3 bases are TGCGCCAGCAGCGCGGGACAGGTCTATGGCTACACCTTC. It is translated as CASSAGQVYGYTF.

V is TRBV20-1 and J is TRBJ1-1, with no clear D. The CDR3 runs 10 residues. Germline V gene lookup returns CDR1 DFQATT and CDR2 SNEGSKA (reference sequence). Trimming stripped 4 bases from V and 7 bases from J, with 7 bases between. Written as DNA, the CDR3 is TGCAGTGCTACAGGATTTGAAGCTTTCTTT. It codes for CSATGFEAFF.

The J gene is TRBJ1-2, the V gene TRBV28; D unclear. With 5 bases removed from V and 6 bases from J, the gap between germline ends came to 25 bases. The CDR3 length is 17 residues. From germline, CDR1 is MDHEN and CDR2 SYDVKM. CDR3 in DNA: TGTGCCAGCAGTCAGAACGACCGACTTCAGCATAGTAATGGCTACACCTTC. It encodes CASSQNDRLQHSNGYTF.